Described below is a single T cell receptor (beta chain) sequence and its context. Its antigen remains unknown. Sequenced by immunoSEQ multiplex PCR; TCRdb stores in-frame clones only, minus some. The data show about 1 million clones, around 76% seen once. The data were obtained in a study of shared clonotypes between healthy human individuals. Study outcomes and limitations: Estimated richness values were generally larger in naive subsets than in memory subsets.

V lost 3 bases, J lost 0 bases, and 11 bases lay in between. The CDR3 totals 15 residues. The germline gives CDR1 SGHRS, CDR2 YFSETQ. The chain carries TRBV5-1 and TRBJ2-3, with D perhaps being TRBD1 or TRBD2 (5 bases each). This clonotype was obtained from a young man in good health. Sequencing was carried out using memory CD4+ T cells sorted from blood. Subset noted: CD45RA-negative fraction. CDR3 DNA sequence: TGCGCCAGCAGCTGGGGCAGGGAGAGCACAGATACGCAGTATTTT. Translated: CASSWGRESTDTQYF.